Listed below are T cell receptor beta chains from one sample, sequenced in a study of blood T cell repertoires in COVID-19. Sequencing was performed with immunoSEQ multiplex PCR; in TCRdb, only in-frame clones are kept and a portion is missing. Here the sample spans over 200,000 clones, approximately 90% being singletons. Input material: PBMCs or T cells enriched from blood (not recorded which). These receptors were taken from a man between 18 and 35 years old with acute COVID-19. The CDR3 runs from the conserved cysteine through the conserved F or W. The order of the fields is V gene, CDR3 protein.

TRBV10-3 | CAISEPTDQSSYEQYF
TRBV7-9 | CASSPRGREGVGTDTQYF
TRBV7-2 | CASSSGQAAGYGYTF
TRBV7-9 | CASSLALGHTEAFF
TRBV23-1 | CASRVTASTDTQYF
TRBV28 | CASGQAEREKLFF
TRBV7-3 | CASSLNNGAGELFF
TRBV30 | CAWSVRSSTLAHYGYTF
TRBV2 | CASSDQGAGELFF
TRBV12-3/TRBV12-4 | CASRKIGGGDWDF
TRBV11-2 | CASSPDGGTGANVLTF
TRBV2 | CASTTSGRARGETQYF
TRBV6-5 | CASNTRGGTGYGYTF
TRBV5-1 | CASGDSTNTEAFF
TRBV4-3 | CASSQDPSGRIDTQYF
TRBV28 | CAGRTGDYGYTF
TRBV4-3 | CASSQDGLAEETQYF
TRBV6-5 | CASSPPGVYEQYF
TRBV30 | CAWSGPGTGTKGGYGYTF
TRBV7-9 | CASGGAGVGETQYF
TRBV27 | CASSLHRVRVTEAFF
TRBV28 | CAGGPSGTREQYF
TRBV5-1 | CASSRTGRANEKLFF
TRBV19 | CASMALRQIAQPQHF
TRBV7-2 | CASSLIPPWRALKDQPQHF
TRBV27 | CASSFRGVGNEQFF
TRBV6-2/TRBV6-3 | CASSPTGGTEAFF
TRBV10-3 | CAIRMKTDNTEAFF
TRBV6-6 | CASSIGQDKYF
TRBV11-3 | CASSPRDSNTGELFF
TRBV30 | CAWSTGTGSYEQYF
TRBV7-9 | CASSFPEGGYTDTQYF
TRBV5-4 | CASSPSGTYEQYF
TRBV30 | CAWQQPTGSDNEKLFF
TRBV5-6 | CASTLDFPSSYNEQFF
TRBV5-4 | CASRAPDSYEQYF
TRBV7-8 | CASSVWGPQSYGYTF
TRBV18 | CASSQGQVSRGTEAFF
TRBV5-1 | CASSSGNTGELFF
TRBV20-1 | CSASPPRVGKTDTQYF
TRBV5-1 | CASSVGLAGGPFEQYF
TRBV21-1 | CASSRDRGHSGANVLTF